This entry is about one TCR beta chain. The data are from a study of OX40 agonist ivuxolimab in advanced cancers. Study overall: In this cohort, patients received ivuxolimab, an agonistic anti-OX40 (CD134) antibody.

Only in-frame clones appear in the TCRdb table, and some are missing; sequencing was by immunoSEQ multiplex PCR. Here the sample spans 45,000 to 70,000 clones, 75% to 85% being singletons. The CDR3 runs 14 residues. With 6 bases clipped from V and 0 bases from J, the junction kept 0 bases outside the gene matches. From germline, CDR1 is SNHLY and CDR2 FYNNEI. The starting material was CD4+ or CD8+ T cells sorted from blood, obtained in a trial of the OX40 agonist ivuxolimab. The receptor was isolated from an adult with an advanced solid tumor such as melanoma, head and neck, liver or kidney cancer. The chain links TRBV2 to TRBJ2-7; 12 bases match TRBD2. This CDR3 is CASRTSGSSYEQYF. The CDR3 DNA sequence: TGTGCCAGCAGGACTAGCGGGAGCTCCTACGAGCAGTACTTC. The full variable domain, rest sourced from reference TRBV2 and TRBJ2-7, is EPEVTQTPSHQVTQMGQEVILRCVPISNHLYFYWYRQILGQKVEFLVSFYNNEISEKSEIFDDQFSVERPDGSNFTLKIRSTKLEDSAMYFCASRTSGSSYEQYFGPGTRLTVT.